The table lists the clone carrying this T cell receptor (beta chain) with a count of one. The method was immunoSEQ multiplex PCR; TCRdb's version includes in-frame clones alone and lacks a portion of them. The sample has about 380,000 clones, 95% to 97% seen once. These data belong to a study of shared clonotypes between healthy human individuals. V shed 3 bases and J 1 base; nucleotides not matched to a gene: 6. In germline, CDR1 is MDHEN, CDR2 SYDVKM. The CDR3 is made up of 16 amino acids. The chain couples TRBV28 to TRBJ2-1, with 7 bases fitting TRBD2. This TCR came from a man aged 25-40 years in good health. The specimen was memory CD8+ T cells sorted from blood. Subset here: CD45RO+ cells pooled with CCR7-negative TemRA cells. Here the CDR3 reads CASSLGGLTSYNEQFF. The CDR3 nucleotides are TGTGCCAGCAGTTTGGGGGGACTAACGTCCTACAATGAGCAGTTCTTC.